This T cell receptor (beta chain) derives from a study of blood T cells in healthy people across ages. Then a second PCR, running about 6 to 12 cycles, was carried out with a sample-barcoded 5' primer and a J-beta primer mix. TCRdb redid the calling of the 5' RACE reads with MiXCR, one entry per CDR3 protein. Among 700,000 or so distinct CDR3 sequences listed, approximately 22% were seen once. V was trimmed by 4 bases and J by 2 bases, leaving 19 bases between them. In germline, CDR1 is SGHRS, CDR2 YFSETQ. CDR3 length: 16 residues. The sequence was obtained from a man in his 70s in good health. Sequencing used blood. The gene calls are TRBV5-1 and TRBJ2-7, with D perhaps TRBD1 (5 bases). The CDR3 here is CASSQGVGSIAYEQYF. The CDR3 DNA is TGCGCCAGCAGCCAGGGTGTCGGCAGTATTGCCTACGAGCAGTACTTC.